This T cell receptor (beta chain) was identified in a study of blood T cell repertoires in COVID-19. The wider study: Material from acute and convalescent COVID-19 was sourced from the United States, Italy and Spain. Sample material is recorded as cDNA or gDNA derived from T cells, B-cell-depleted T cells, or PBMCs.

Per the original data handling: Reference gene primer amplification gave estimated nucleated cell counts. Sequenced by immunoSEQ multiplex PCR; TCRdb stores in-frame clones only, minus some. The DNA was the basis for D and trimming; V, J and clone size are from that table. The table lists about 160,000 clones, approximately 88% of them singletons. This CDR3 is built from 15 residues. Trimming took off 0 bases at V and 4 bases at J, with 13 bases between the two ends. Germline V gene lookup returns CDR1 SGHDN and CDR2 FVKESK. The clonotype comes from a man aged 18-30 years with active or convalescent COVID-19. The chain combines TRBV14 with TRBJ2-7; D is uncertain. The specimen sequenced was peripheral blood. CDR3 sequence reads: CASSQDDGPTYEQYF. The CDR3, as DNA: TGTGCCAGCAGCCAAGATGATGGGCCAACATACGAGCAGTACTTC. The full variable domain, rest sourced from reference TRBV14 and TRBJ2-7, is EAGVTQFPSHSVIEKGQTVTLRCDPISGHDNLYWYRRVMGKEIKFLLHFVKESKQDESGMPNNRFLAERTGGTYSTLKVQPAELEDSGVYFCASSQDDGPTYEQYFGPGTRLTVT.